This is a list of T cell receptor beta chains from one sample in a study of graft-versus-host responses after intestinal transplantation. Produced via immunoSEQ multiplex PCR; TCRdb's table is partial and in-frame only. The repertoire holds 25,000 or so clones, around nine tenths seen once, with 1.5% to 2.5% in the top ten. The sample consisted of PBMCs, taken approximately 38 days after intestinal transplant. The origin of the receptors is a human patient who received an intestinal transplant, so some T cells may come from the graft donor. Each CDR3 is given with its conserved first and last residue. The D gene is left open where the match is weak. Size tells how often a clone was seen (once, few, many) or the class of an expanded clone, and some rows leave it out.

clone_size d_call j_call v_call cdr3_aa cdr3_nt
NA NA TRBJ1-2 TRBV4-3 CASSQDRRITYGYTF TGCGCCAGCAGCCAAGATCGGCGAATAACCTATGGCTACACCTTC
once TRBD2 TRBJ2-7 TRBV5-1 CASSLVPSGRASSYEQYF TGCGCCAGCAGCTTGGTCCCTAGCGGGAGGGCCAGCTCCTACGAGCAGTACTTC
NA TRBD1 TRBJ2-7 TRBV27 CASSSYGTGVYEQYF TGTGCCAGCAGCTCATACGGGACAGGGGTCTACGAGCAGTACTTC
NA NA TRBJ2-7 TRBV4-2 CASSPSGGSSYEQYF TGTGCCAGCAGCCCCTCAGGGGGGAGCTCCTACGAGCAGTACTTC
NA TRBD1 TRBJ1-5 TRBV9 CASSAGQANQPQHF TGTGCCAGCAGCGCCGGACAGGCTAATCAGCCCCAGCATTTT
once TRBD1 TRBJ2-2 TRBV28 CASSSDRGRNGELFF TGTGCCAGCAGTTCGGACAGGGGGCGCAACGGGGAGCTGTTTTTT
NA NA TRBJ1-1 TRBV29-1 CSVANGGGTEAFF TGCAGCGTTGCCAACGGGGGCGGCACTGAAGCTTTCTTT
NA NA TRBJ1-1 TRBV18 CASSVPTTEAFF TGTGCCAGCTCAGTTCCCACCACTGAAGCTTTCTTT
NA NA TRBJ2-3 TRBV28 CATGEGPQYF TGTGCCACAGGGGAGGGCCCGCAGTATTTT
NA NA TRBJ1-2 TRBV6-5 CASRGQLDGYTF TGTGCCAGCCGAGGACAGCTGGATGGCTACACCTTC
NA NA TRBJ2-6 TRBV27 CASSLISGANVLTF TGTGCCAGCAGTTTAATTTCTGGGGCCAACGTCCTGACTTTC
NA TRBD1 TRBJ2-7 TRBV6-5 CASSSGQGPVGQYF TGTGCCAGCAGTTCGGGACAGGGACCTGTTGGGCAGTACTTC
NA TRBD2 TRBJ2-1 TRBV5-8 CASSLGSGNYNEQFF TGTGCCAGCAGCTTGGGTAGCGGGAACTACAATGAGCAGTTCTTC
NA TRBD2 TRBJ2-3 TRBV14 CASSSFRLAGEDTQYF TGTGCCAGCAGCTCCTTTCGACTAGCGGGAGAAGATACGCAGTATTTT
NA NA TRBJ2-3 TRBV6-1 CASSEDQGGADTQYF TGTGCCAGCAGTGAAGATCAGGGGGGGGCGGATACGCAGTATTTT